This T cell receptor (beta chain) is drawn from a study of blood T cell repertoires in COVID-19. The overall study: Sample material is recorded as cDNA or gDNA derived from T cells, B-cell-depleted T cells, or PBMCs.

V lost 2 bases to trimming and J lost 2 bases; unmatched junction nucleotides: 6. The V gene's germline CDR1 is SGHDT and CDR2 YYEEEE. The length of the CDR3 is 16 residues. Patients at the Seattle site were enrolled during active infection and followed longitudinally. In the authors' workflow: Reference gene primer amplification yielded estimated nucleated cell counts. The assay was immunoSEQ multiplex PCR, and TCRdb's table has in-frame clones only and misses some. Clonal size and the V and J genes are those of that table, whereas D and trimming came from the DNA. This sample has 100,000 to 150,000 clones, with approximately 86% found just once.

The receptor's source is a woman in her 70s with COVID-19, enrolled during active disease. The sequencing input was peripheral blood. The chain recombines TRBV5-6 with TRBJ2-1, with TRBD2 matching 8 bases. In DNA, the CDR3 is TGTGCCAGCAGCTTCCGGTTGACTAGCGCCTACAATGAGCAGTTCTTC. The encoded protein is CASSFRLTSAYNEQFF.